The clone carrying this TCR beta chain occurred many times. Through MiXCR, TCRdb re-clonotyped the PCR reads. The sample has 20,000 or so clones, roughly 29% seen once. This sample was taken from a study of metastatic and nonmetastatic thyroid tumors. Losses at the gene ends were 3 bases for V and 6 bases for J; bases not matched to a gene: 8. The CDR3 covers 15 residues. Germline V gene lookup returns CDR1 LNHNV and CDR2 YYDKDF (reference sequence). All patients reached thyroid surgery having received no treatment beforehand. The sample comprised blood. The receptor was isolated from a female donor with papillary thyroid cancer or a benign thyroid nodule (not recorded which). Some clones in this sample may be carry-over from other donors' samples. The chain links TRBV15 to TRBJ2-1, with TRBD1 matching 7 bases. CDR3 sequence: CATSSRPEGANEQFF. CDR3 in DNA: TGTGCCACCAGCAGCCGCCCCGAGGGGGCCAATGAGCAGTTCTTC.